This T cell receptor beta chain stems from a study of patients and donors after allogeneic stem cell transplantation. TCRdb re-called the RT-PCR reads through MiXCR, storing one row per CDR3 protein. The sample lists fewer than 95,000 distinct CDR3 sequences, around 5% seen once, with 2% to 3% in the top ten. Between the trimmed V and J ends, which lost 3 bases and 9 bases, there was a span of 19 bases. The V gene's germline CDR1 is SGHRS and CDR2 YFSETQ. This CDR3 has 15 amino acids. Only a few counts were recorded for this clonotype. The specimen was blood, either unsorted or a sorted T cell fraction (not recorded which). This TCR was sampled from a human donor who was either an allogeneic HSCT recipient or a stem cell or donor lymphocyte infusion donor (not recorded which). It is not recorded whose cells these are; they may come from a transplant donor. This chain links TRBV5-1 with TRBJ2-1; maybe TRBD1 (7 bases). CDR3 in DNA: TGCGCCAGCAGCTCGCAAGGCCAGGGGGGCGGTGAGCAGTTCTTC. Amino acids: CASSSQGQGGGEQFF. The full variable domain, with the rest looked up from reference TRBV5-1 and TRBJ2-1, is KAGVTQTPRYLIKTRGQQVTLSCSPISGHRSVSWYQQTPGQGLQFLFEYFSETQRNKGNFPGRFSGRQFSNSRSEMNVSTLELGDSALYLCASSSQGQGGGEQFFGPGTRLTVL.